This T cell receptor beta chain was profiled in a study of cytotoxic CD8 clonotypes in ibrutinib-treated CLL. As concerns this clone: Antigen specificity is unknown.

CDR3 length: 15 amino acids. V dropped 8 bases and J dropped 5; count of bases not matched to a gene: 4. CDR1 SEHNR and CDR2 FQNEAQ come from the germline V gene (reference sequence). Generated by immunoSEQ multiplex PCR, the TCRdb table keeps only in-frame clones and is missing some. This sample yields roughly 170,000 clones, of which 70% to 85% are seen a single time; over 4.5% belongs to the top ten. Broader study findings: Ibrutinib response saw clonality rise, and progression saw it return toward baseline. Timing of sampling differed between sustained-remission and progressing patients. Baseline clonality was higher than in age-matched healthy donors and moved in step with circulating CD8+ T-cell counts. Public clonotypes showed up rarely, and on treatment they shrank or held steady.

The receptor was derived from a human donor with chronic lymphocytic leukemia. The material was PBMCs, obtained after 24 months of ibrutinib treatment. The rearrangement uses TRBV7-9 and TRBJ2-2; 14 positions match TRBD2. The CDR3 DNA reads TGTGCCAGCGGCGGGACTAGCGGGGGAACCGGGGAGCTGTTTTTT. This sequence encodes CASGGTSGGTGELFF.